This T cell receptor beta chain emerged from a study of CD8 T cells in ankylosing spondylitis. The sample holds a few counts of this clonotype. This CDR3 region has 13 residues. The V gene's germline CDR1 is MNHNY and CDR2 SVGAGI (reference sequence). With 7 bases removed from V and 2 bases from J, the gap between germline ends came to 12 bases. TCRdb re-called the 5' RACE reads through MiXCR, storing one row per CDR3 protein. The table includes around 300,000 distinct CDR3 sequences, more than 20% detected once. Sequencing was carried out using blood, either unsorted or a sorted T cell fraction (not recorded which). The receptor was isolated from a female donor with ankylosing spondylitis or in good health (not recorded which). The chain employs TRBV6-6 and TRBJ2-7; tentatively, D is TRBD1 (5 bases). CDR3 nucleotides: TGTGCCAGCATGCGGTCAGGGACCTACGAGCAGTACTTC. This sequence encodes CASMRSGTYEQYF.